The 10 T cell receptor beta chains below come from one sample, sequenced in a study of blood T cells in healthy people across ages. The use of a sample-barcoded 5' primer and a J-beta primer mix characterized a second PCR of roughly 6 to 12 cycles. TCRdb called the 5' RACE reads again in MiXCR, with one record for every CDR3 protein. The repertoire includes some 760,000 distinct CDR3 sequences, 25% of them detected once, and 9.4% sits in the top ten. These records were also assigned to another study, of T cells of mothers and their children.

Specimen: blood. These receptors were collected from a boy between 5 and 17 years old in good health.

This clonotype showed up just a few times. The V gene is TRBV29-1, the J gene TRBJ2-1; TRBD1 might be the D (5 bases). In germline, CDR1 is SQVTM, CDR2 ANQGSEA. The CDR3 is 14 residues long. Trimming stripped 3 bases from V and 7 bases from J, with 16 bases between. This chain's CDR3 is CSVEARAMGNEQFF. As DNA, the CDR3 is TGCAGCGTTGAGGCCAGGGCAATGGGGAATGAGCAGTTCTTC.

This chain connects TRBV27 to TRBJ2-5; TRBD1 matches at 10 bases. Germline V gene data show CDR1 as MNHEY and CDR2 as SMNVEV (reference sequence). The CDR3 has 15 amino acids. V shed 3 bases, J shed 3 bases, and the junction held 4 bases outside the gene matches. The CDR3 sequence: CASSFVGTGEETQYF. CDR3 in DNA: TGTGCCAGCAGTTTTGTTGGGACAGGGGAAGAGACCCAGTACTTC.

This clonotype was seen only a few times. V and J are TRBV6-2 or TRBV6-3 and TRBJ1-5, with D possibly TRBD1 on 6 matching bases. Germline CDR1 reads MNHEY; CDR2 reads SVGEGT. The V end was cut by 6 bases, the J end by 3 bases, with 15 bases between. The CDR3 spans 15 residues. CDR3 protein: CASSRPDRPNQPQHF. The CDR3, as DNA: TGTGCCAGCAGCCGACCGGACAGACCCAATCAGCCCCAGCATTTT.

The J gene is TRBJ1-1, the V gene TRBV2; D unclear. Trimming left V 1 base short and J 7 bases short, with 13 bases between. Germline V lookup: CDR1 SNHLY, CDR2 FYNNEI. This CDR3 region has 14 residues. The CDR3 nucleotides read TGTGCCAGCAGTGAAGTCCCCGGACGGATTGAAGCTTTCTTT. Protein: CASSEVPGRIEAFF.

This chain links TRBV12-3 or TRBV12-4 with TRBJ1-1, with D possibly TRBD1 on 6 matching bases. This CDR3 spans 14 amino acids. V was shortened by 6 bases and J by 10 bases, with 21 bases between the two germline ends. The CDR3: CASSLRDKGFVAFF. As DNA, the CDR3 is TGTGCCAGCAGCCTCCGGGACAAAGGGTTTGTAGCTTTCTTT.

The V call is TRBV20-1, the J call TRBJ1-2; unclear D gene. V was shortened by 6 bases and J by 0 bases, with 14 bases between the two germline ends. Germline CDR1 DFQATT, CDR2 SNEGSKA (reference sequence). The length of the CDR3 is 14 residues. The DNA for the CDR3 is TGCAGTGCCTGGCCCCACCCCACTAACTATGGCTACACCTTC. Residues: CSAWPHPTNYGYTF.

The rearrangement links TRBV19 to TRBJ2-5; no firm D call. CDR3 size: 14 residues. Trimming removed 7 bases from V and 4 bases from J, with 16 bases in between. Germline lookup yields CDR1 LNHDA and CDR2 SQIVND (reference sequence). The CDR3 loop reads CASNNLGWGETQYF. For the CDR3, the DNA is TGTGCCAGTAATAACCTCGGGTGGGGAGAGACCCAGTACTTC.

The chain couples TRBV13 to TRBJ2-1; 8 nucleotides match TRBD1. The CDR3 contains 13 residues. Germline values: CDR1 PRHDT, CDR2 FYEKMQ (reference sequence). Germline trimming cut 3 bases from V and 8 bases from J; bases unmatched to any gene: 3. The CDR3 DNA is TGTGCCAGCAGCTTCGACAGGGGCGATGAGCAGTTCTTC. Translation gives CASSFDRGDEQFF.

This chain uses TRBV29-1 with TRBJ2-1; D unresolved. The J call may be mistaken, given a closer DNA end match to TRBJ2-7. CDR3 length equals 13 residues. Looked up from germline, CDR1 is SQVTM and CDR2 is ANQGSEA. The CDR3 protein is CSVATASSYEQYF. DNA of the CDR3: TGCAGCGTTGCTACGGCGAGCTCCTACGAGCAGTACTTC.

This clonotype was seen a handful of times. The V and J genes are TRBV11-2 and TRBJ2-1, with D possibly matching TRBD1 (5 bases). The CDR3 has 13 amino acids. The ends were cut back, 1 base at V and 10 bases at J, with 11 bases in the middle. CDR1 is SGHAT, CDR2 FQNNGV, per germline. The CDR3 nucleotides read TGTGCCAGCAGCTTAGCGTTGGGGCAGGAGCAGTTCTTC. Its translation is CASSLALGQEQFF. The variable domain in full, with the rest retrieved from reference TRBV11-2 and TRBJ2-1, is EAGVAQSPRYKIIEKRQSVAFWCNPISGHATLYWYQQILGQGPKLLIQFQNNGVVDDSQLPKDRFSAERLKGVDSTLKIQPAKLEDSAVYLCASSLALGQEQFFGPGTRLTVL.